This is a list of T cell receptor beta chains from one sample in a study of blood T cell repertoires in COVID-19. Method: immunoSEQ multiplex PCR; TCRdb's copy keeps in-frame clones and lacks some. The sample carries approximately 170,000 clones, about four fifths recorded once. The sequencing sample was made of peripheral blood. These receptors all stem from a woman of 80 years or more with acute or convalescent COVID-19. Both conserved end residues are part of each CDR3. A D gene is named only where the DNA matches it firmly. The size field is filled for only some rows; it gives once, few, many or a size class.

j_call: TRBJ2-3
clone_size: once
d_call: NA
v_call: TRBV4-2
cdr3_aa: CASSQESGFGTDTQYF
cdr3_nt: TGTGCCAGCAGCCAAGAATCAGGGTTCGGCACAGATACGCAGTATTTT

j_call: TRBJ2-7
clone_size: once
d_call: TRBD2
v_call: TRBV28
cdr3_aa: CASARGGSWEQYF
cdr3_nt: TGTGCCAGCGCCCGGGGGGGGTCCTGGGAGCAGTACTTC

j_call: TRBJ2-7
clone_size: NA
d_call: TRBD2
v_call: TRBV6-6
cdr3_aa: CASTDGLASYEQYF
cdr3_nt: TGTGCCAGCACCGACGGACTAGCATCCTACGAGCAGTACTTC

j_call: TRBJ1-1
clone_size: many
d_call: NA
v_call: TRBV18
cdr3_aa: CASSPATEAFF
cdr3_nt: TGTGCCAGCTCACCCGCGACTGAAGCTTTCTTT

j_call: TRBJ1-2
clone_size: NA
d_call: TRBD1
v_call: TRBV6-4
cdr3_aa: CASSDWSRGEYGYTF
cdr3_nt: TGTGCCAGCAGTGACTGGAGCAGGGGGGAGTATGGCTACACCTTC

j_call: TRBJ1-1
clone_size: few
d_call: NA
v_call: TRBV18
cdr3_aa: CASSPLDAPSTEAFF
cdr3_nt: TGTGCCAGCTCACCCCTCGATGCCCCGAGCACTGAAGCTTTCTTT

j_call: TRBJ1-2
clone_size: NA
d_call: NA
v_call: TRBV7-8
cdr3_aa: CASSEQGIDGYTF
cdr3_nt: TGTGCCAGCAGCGAACAGGGTATCGATGGCTACACCTTC

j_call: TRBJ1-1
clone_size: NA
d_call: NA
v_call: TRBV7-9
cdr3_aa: CASSSTGLTEAFF
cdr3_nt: TGTGCCAGCAGCTCCACGGGTTTAACTGAAGCTTTCTTT

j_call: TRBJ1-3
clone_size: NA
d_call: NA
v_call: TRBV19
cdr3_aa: CASKSDSRNTIYF
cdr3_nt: TGTGCCAGTAAATCGGACAGTAGAAACACCATATATTTT

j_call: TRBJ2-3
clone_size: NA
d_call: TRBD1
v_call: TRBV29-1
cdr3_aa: CSVEGQGRTDTQYF
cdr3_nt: TGCAGCGTTGAAGGACAGGGGAGGACAGATACGCAGTATTTT

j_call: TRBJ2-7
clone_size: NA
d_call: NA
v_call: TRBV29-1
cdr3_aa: CSVIFGSSYEQYF
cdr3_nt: TGCAGCGTTATATTCGGTAGCTCCTACGAGCAGTACTTC

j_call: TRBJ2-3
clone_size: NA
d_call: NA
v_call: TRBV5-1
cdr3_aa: CASSSSGQTAADTQYF
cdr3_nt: TGCGCCAGCAGCTCAAGCGGCCAAACCGCCGCAGATACGCAGTATTTT

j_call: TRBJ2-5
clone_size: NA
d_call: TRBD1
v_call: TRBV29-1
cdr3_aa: CSVAGQLGETQYF
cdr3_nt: TGCAGCGTTGCGGGACAGTTAGGGGAGACCCAGTACTTC

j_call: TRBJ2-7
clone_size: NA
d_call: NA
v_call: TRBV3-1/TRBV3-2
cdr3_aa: CASSRGGPTTGEQYF
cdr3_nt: TGTGCCAGCAGCCGAGGCGGACCGACGACGGGGGAGCAGTACTTC

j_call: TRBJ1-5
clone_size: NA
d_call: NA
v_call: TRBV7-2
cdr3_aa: CASSLYNQPQHF
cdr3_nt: TGTGCCAGCAGCTTATACAATCAGCCCCAGCATTTT

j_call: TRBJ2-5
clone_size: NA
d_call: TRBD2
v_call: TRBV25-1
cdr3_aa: CASSELAGIRETQYF
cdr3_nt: TGTGCCAGCAGTGAACTAGCGGGGATTAGGGAGACCCAGTACTTC

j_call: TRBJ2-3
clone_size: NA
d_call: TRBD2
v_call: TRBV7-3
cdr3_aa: CASSLLAGSTDTQYF
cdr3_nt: TGTGCCAGCAGCTTACTAGCGGGAAGCACAGATACGCAGTATTTT

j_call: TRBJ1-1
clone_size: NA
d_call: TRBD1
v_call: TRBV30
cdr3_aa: CAWGPGQGLNTEAFF
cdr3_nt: TGTGCCTGGGGCCCGGGACAGGGATTGAACACTGAAGCTTTCTTT

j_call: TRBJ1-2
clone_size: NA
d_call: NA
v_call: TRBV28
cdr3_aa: CASSLTGNYGYTF
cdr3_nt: TGTGCCAGCAGTTTAACCGGGAACTATGGCTACACCTTC

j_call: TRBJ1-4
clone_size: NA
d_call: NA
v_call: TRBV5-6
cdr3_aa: CASSLAGVGEKLFF
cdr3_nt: TGTGCCAGCAGCTTGGCCGGGGTGGGTGAAAAACTGTTTTTT

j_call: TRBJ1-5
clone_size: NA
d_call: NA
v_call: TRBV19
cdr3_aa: CATGGYQPQHF
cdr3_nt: TGTGCCACCGGGGGGTATCAGCCCCAGCATTTT

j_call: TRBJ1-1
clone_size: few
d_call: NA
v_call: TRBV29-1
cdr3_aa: CSVSTGMHTEAFF
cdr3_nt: TGCAGCGTGTCGACAGGAATGCACACTGAAGCTTTCTTT

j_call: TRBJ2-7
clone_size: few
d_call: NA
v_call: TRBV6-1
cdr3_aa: CASSEPATYEQYF
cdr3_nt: TGTGCCAGCAGTGAGCCGGCGACTTACGAGCAGTACTTC

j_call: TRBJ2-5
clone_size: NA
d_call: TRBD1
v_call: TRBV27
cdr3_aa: CASRSGTGVETQYF
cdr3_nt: TGTGCCAGCCGGTCCGGGACAGGGGTAGAGACCCAGTACTTC

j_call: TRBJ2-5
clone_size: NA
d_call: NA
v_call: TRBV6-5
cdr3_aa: CASGWSGSQETQYF
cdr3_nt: TGTGCCAGCGGTTGGTCAGGGTCCCAAGAGACCCAGTACTTC

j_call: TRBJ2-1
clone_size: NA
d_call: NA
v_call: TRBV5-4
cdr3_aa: CASSSRQASYNEQFF
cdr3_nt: TGTGCCAGCAGCTCGAGACAGGCCTCCTACAATGAGCAGTTCTTC

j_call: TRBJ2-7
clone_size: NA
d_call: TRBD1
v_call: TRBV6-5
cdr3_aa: CASSPTGIPHEQYF
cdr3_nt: TGTGCCAGCAGCCCGACAGGGATCCCCCACGAGCAGTACTTC

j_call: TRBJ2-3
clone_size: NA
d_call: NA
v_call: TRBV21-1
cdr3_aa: CASNVAGVRDTQYF
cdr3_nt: TGTGCCAGCAACGTAGCGGGAGTGAGAGATACGCAGTATTTT

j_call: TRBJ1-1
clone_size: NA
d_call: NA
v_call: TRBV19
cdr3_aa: CASSIEGTGYLTEAFF
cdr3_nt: TGTGCCAGTAGTATAGAGGGTACGGGATATTTGACTGAAGCTTTCTTT

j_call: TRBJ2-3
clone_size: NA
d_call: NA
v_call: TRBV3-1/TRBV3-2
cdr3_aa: CASSQGRGAPLNTQYF
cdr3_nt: TGTGCCAGCAGCCAGGGTCGGGGGGCCCCACTTAATACGCAGTATTTT

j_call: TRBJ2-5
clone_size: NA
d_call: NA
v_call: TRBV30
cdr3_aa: CAWGHLNQETQYF
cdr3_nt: TGTGCCTGGGGTCACTTGAACCAAGAGACCCAGTACTTC

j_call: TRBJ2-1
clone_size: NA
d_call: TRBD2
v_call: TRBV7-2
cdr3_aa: CASSLRAGGLEEQFF
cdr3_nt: TGTGCCAGCAGCTTGAGGGCGGGGGGGCTCGAGGAGCAGTTCTTC

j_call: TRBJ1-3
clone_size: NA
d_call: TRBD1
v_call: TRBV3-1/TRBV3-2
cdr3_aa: CASSQTGGSGNTIYF
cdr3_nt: TGTGCCAGCAGCCAAACAGGGGGCTCTGGAAACACCATATATTTT

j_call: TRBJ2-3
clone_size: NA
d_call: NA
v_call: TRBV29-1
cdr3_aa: CSVGRDTDTQYF
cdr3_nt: TGCAGCGTTGGGCGGGACACAGATACGCAGTATTTT

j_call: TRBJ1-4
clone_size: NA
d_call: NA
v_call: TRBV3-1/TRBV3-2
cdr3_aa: CASSRMVVGLGEKLFF
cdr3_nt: TGTGCCAGCAGCCGCATGGTGGTGGGGCTCGGAGAAAAACTGTTTTTT

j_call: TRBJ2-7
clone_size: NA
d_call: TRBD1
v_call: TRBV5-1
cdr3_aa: CASSLVGDSYEQYF
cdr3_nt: TGCGCCAGCAGCTTGGTGGGGGACAGCTACGAGCAGTACTTC

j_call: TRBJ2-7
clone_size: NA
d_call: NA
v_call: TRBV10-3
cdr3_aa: CAISLGLAYEQYF
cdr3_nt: TGTGCCATCAGTTTGGGACTGGCCTACGAGCAGTACTTC

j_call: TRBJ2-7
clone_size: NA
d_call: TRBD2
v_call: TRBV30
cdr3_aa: CAWSGGSGKAYEQYF
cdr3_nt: TGTGCCTGGAGTGGAGGTAGCGGGAAGGCCTACGAGCAGTACTTC

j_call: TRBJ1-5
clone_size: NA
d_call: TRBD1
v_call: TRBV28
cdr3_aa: CASRIQGGSNQPQHF
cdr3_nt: TGTGCCAGCAGGATACAGGGGGGTAGCAATCAGCCCCAGCATTTT

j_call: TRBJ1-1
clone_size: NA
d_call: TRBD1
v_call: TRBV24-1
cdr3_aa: CATRAGQGARGVAFF
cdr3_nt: TGTGCCACCCGTGCCGGGCAGGGGGCGAGAGGGGTAGCTTTCTTT

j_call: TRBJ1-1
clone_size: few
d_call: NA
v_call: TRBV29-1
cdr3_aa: CSVRISMNTEAFF
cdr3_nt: TGCAGCGTCAGGATATCCATGAACACTGAAGCTTTCTTT

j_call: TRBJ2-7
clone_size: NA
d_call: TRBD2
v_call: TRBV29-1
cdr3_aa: CSVVVVAGAPYEQYF
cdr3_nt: TGCAGCGTTGTGGTCGTAGCGGGGGCACCCTACGAGCAGTACTTC

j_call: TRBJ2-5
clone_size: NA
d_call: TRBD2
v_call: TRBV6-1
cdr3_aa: CASRQREETQYF
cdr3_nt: TGTGCCAGCAGACAGCGGGAGGAGACCCAGTACTTC

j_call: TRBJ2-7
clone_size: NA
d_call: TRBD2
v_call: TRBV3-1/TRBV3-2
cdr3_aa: CASSPEGTRPFEQYF
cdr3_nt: TGTGCCAGCAGCCCCGAGGGGACTAGACCCTTCGAGCAGTACTTC

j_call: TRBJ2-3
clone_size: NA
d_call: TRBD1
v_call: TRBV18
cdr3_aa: CASSPALPGQGADTQYF
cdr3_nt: TGTGCCAGCTCACCAGCCCTTCCGGGACAGGGGGCGGATACGCAGTATTTT

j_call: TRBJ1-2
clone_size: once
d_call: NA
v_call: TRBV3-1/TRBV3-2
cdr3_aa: CASSQARFYGYTF
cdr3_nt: TGTGCCAGCAGCCAAGCTCGTTTCTATGGCTACACCTTC